These T cell receptor beta chains were read from a single sample in a study of shared clonotypes between healthy human individuals. Using immunoSEQ multiplex PCR, the repertoire was profiled, and TCRdb retains in-frame clones only, with some absent. The sample has roughly 2.1 million clones; approximately 94% are singletons. Sequencing used naive CD8+ T cells from PBMCs. These receptors originate from a man between 18 and 29 years old in good health. Some clones in this sample may be carry-over from other donors' samples. The CDR3 runs from the conserved cysteine through the conserved F or W. D genes are given only for firm matches. Clone size is stated in some rows and not others, as once, few, many or a class when expanded.

TRBD2	TRBV4-1	TRBJ2-5	-	CASSQEGGRARSETQYF	TGCGCCAGCAGCCAAGAGGGCGGGAGGGCACGATCAGAGACCCAGTACTTC
-	TRBV27	TRBJ2-7	-	CASSLPSYEQYF	TGTGCCAGCAGTTTACCCTCCTACGAGCAGTACTTC
-	TRBV7-8	TRBJ2-5	-	CASSPIRQTQYF	TGTGCCAGCAGCCCAATAAGGCAGACCCAGTACTTC
TRBD2	TRBV5-5	TRBJ2-7	-	CASSKGRWGLAGGSYEQYF	TGTGCCAGCAGTAAGGGACGGTGGGGACTAGCGGGAGGGTCGTACGAGCAGTACTTC
TRBD2	TRBV7-9	TRBJ2-1	once	CASSQPFYSGRADDEQFF	TGTGCCAGCAGCCAACCCTTTTATAGCGGGAGGGCCGACGATGAGCAGTTCTTC
-	TRBV28	TRBJ1-1	few	CASLDGLRNTEAFF	TGTGCCAGTTTGGATGGACTTAGGAACACTGAAGCTTTCTTT
-	TRBV7-8	TRBJ1-1	few	CASSAGPVDWSFF	TGTGCCAGCAGCGCAGGGCCCGTAGATTGGTCTTTCTTT
TRBD2	TRBV9	TRBJ2-1	-	CASSPLLADIYNEQFF	TGTGCCAGCAGCCCTCTGCTAGCGGACATATACAATGAGCAGTTCTTC
-	TRBV27	TRBJ2-2	once	CASSPLYRELELFF	TGTGCCAGCAGTCCACTATACAGGGAGTTGGAGCTGTTTTTT
TRBD1	TRBV9	TRBJ2-1	-	CASRAGGKNEQFF	TGTGCCAGCAGAGCAGGGGGCAAAAATGAGCAGTTCTTC
-	TRBV9	TRBJ2-7	-	CASSPGAPGSYEQYF	TGTGCCAGCAGCCCAGGGGCGCCGGGCTCCTACGAGCAGTACTTC
TRBD1	TRBV6-4	TRBJ2-7	-	CASSPTGERYEQYF	TGTGCCAGCAGCCCGACAGGGGAAAGATACGAGCAGTACTTC
-	TRBV4-1	TRBJ2-3	-	CASSQEDPSTDTQYF	TGCGCCAGCAGCCAAGAGGACCCGAGCACAGATACGCAGTATTTT
-	TRBV5-4	TRBJ1-1	-	CASSFPGDTEAFF	TGTGCCAGCAGCTTCCCCGGGGACACTGAAGCTTTCTTT
TRBD1	TRBV7-9	TRBJ2-2	few	CASSLTGTGATGELFF	TGTGCCAGCAGCCTGACCGGGACAGGGGCCACCGGGGAGCTGTTTTTT
TRBD2	TRBV4-2	TRBJ2-3	-	CASSQIHSGSPDTQYF	TGTGCCAGCAGCCAAATACATAGCGGGAGCCCAGATACGCAGTATTTT
-	TRBV2	TRBJ2-2	-	CASNGDTATNTGELFF	TGTGCCAGCAACGGGGACACGGCCACGAACACCGGGGAGCTGTTTTTT
-	TRBV5-8	TRBJ2-7	-	CASSLLPGVGYWEQYF	TGTGCCAGCAGCTTGCTCCCAGGGGTCGGTTATTGGGAGCAGTACTTC